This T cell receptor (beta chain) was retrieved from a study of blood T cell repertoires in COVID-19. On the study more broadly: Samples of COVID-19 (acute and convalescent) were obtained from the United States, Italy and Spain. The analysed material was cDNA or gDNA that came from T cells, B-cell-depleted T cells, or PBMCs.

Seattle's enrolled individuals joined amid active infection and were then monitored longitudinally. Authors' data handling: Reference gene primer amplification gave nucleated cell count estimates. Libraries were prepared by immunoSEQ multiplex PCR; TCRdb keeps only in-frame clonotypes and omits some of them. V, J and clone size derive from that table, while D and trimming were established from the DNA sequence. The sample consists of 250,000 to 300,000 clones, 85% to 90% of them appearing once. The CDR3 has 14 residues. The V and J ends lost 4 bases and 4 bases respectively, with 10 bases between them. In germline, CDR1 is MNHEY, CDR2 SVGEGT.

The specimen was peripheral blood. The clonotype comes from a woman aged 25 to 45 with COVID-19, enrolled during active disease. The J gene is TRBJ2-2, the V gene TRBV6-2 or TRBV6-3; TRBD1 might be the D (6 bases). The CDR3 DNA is TGTGCCAGCAGTTTAGTAGGGGGCACCGGGGAGCTGTTTTTT. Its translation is CASSLVGGTGELFF.